These 29 T cell receptor beta chains were all obtained from the same sample, sequenced in a study of a mutant IDH1 vaccine in newly diagnosed glioma. Time point denoted: week 11, during vaccination. Every vaccine dose comprised 300 ug of mutant IDH1 20-mer peptide plus topical imiquimod. What these receptors recognize is not known. Clones were read by immunoSEQ multiplex PCR, and TCRdb kept only the in-frame ones, dropping some. The table includes some 40,000 clones, approximately 80% detected once. This material consisted of peripheral blood mononuclear cells (PBMCs), taken from a glioma patient whose treatment included an IDH1 peptide vaccine. These receptor sequences come from a woman in her twenties or thirties with glioma. Some clones in this sample may be carry-over from other donors' samples.

The rearrangement links TRBV7-8 to TRBJ1-4; no definite D call. Germline CDR1 SGHVS, CDR2 FQNEAQ. This CDR3 comprises 14 residues. Trimming pared 6 bases from V and 7 bases from J, leaving 15 bases between. The CDR3 DNA sequence: TGTGCCAGCAGGCTAACTAACATGGGTGAAAAACTGTTTTTT. Encoded protein: CASRLTNMGEKLFF. The whole variable domain, filled in from reference TRBV7-8 and TRBJ1-4, reads GAGVSQSPRYKVAKRGQDVALRCDPISGHVSLFWYQQALGQGPEFLTYFQNEAQLDKSGLPSDRFFAERPEGSVSTLKIQRTQQEDSAVYLCASRLTNMGEKLFFGSGTQLSVL.

The rearrangement joins TRBV27 to TRBJ2-7; possibly TRBD1 for D (6 bases). Trimming shortened V by 6 bases and J by 1 base, and 16 bases separated the two germline ends. Germline V gene lookup returns CDR1 MNHEY and CDR2 SMNVEV (reference sequence). The CDR3 totals 15 residues. This chain's CDR3 is CASSPGTFPSYEQYF. DNA for the CDR3: TGTGCCAGCAGCCCCGGGACATTTCCGTCCTACGAGCAGTACTTC.

This rearrangement joins TRBV7-2 to TRBJ2-7, with 8 nucleotides matching TRBD1. CDR1 and CDR2 from the germline V gene are SGHTA and FQGNSA. V was clipped by 6 bases and J by 4 bases; unmatched bases: 11. This CDR3 has 15 residues. This chain's CDR3 is CASREGAGGVYEQYF. Here the CDR3 DNA reads TGTGCCAGCAGGGAAGGGGCAGGGGGCGTGTACGAGCAGTACTTC.

The gene calls are TRBV9 and TRBJ2-1; D remains ambiguous. Germline V lookup: CDR1 SGDLS, CDR2 YYNGEE. This CDR3 spans 12 amino acids. Trimming shortened V by 4 bases and J by 8 bases, and 10 bases separated the two germline ends. The CDR3 spells CASSPRRHEQFF. The DNA for the CDR3 is TGTGCCAGCAGCCCCCGCCGGCATGAGCAGTTCTTC.

The genes are TRBV5-6 and TRBJ2-7; a possible D gene is TRBD2 (6 bases). This CDR3 is built from 14 residues. V was trimmed by 4 bases and J by 3 bases, leaving 14 bases between them. The germline gives CDR1 SGHDT, CDR2 YYEEEE. The CDR3 sequence is CASSAGRLYYEQYF. The CDR3 DNA reads as TGTGCCAGCAGCGCTGGGAGGCTCTACTACGAGCAGTACTTC.

The chain joins TRBV4-1 to TRBJ2-2; tentative D call: TRBD2 (6 bases). The CDR3 is 14 amino acids. Germline CDR1 and CDR2: MGHRA and YSYEKL. V was clipped by 5 bases and J by 3 bases, with 10 bases between them. For the CDR3, the DNA is TGCGCCAGCAGCTCCATAGCGGACACCGGGGAGCTGTTTTTT. Its translation: CASSSIADTGELFF.

The genes are TRBV19 and TRBJ2-7, with a tentative D call TRBD2 (5 bases). This CDR3 is built from 14 residues. CDR1 is LNHDA and CDR2 is SQIVND in the germline V gene (reference sequence). Trimming shortened V by 3 bases and J by 2 bases, and 11 bases separated the two germline ends. Here the CDR3 DNA reads TGTGCCAGTAGTATTACAAGCGGCGCCTACGAGCAGTACTTC. Translation gives CASSITSGAYEQYF.

The J gene is TRBJ2-1, the V gene TRBV5-4, with 9 bases matching TRBD2. Germline trimming cut 4 bases from V and 0 bases from J; bases unmatched to any gene: 11. Germline CDR1 and CDR2: SGHNT and YYREEE (reference sequence). The CDR3 extends over 18 amino acids. This chain's CDR3 is CASSHGLARPSSYNEQFF. In DNA form, the CDR3 reads TGTGCCAGCAGCCACGGACTAGCGCGACCTTCCTCCTACAATGAGCAGTTCTTC.

The chain couples TRBV28 to TRBJ1-2; D may be TRBD1 (6 bases). Trimming stripped 10 bases from V and 2 bases from J, with 11 bases between. CDR3 length: 12 residues. The germline V gene encodes CDR1 MDHEN and CDR2 SYDVKM. CDR3 nucleotides: TGTGCCACCCTGGACAGCAACTATGGCTACACCTTC. This codes for CATLDSNYGYTF.

This chain joins TRBV6-5 and TRBJ1-2, with no clear D. This CDR3 has 15 residues. CDR1 is MNHEY, CDR2 SVGAGI, per germline. V shed 0 bases and J shed 4 bases, with 12 bases lying between them. The CDR3 is CASSYSWQAVYGYTF. CDR3 DNA: TGTGCCAGCAGTTACTCCTGGCAGGCCGTCTATGGCTACACCTTC.

The chain recombines TRBV15 with TRBJ2-3; 8 bases agree with TRBD2. Germline V gene sequence: CDR1 LNHNV, CDR2 YYDKDF (reference sequence). The ends lost 5 bases at V and 5 bases at J; junction bases unmatched: 3. The CDR3 contains 13 residues. CDR3 DNA sequence: TGTGCCACCAGCGGGACTAGGGGAGATACGCAGTATTTT. Translating it yields CATSGTRGDTQYF.

The chain combines TRBV5-1 with TRBJ1-1; D ambiguous. The CDR3 spans 11 residues. Trimming left V 0 bases short and J 7 bases short, with 4 bases between. Germline lookup yields CDR1 SGHRS and CDR2 YFSETQ. In nucleotides, the CDR3 is TGCGCCAGCAGCTTGGGTCTTGAAGCTTTCTTT. This encodes CASSLGLEAFF.

This clone was seen a few times. The gene calls are TRBV28 and TRBJ2-2, with D possibly being TRBD2 (6 bases). The CDR3 extends over 17 amino acids. Trimming shortened V by 5 bases and J by 5 bases, and 21 bases separated the two germline ends. Germline V gene lookup returns CDR1 MDHEN and CDR2 SYDVKM. CDR3 in DNA: TGTGCCAGCAGTCCATTGCGGGGAGCGGAGGTAACCGGGGAGCTGTTTTTT. It translates to CASSPLRGAEVTGELFF.

This chain links TRBV28 with TRBJ2-2, with 8 nucleotides matching TRBD1. J gave up 4 bases and V 6 bases, and 4 bases lay outside the gene matches. CDR3 length: 14 amino acids. Germline V lookup: CDR1 MDHEN, CDR2 SYDVKM. This chain's CDR3 is CASRLDRATGELFF. The CDR3 coding sequence is TGTGCCAGCAGGTTGGACAGGGCCACCGGGGAGCTGTTTTTT.

CDR3 coding DNA: TGTGCCATCAGTCGCCTAGCGGGACCCTACGAGCAGTACTTC. Protein product: CAISRLAGPYEQYF. This chain connects TRBV10-3 to TRBJ2-7, with 9 bases matching TRBD2. This CDR3 spans 14 amino acids. J lost 2 bases, V lost 5 bases, and 4 bases had no gene match. Per the germline V gene, CDR1 is ENHRY and CDR2 is SYGVKD.

DNA for the CDR3: TGTGCCAGCAGTTTGGGGCTATTCCCATACGAGCAGTACTTC. Translation gives CASSLGLFPYEQYF. The J gene is TRBJ2-7, the V gene TRBV28; TRBD1 might be the D (5 bases). Germline V gene sequence: CDR1 MDHEN, CDR2 SYDVKM. The ends were cut back, 3 bases at V and 4 bases at J, with 13 bases in the middle. The CDR3 contains 14 residues.

J is TRBJ1-1 and V is TRBV11-2, with unresolved D. Trimming pared 7 bases from V and 1 base from J, leaving 10 bases between. This CDR3 comprises 13 residues. Germline CDR1 reads SGHAT; CDR2 reads FQNNGV. CDR3 nucleotide sequence: TGTGCCAGCACCTCACAGAGGAACACTGAAGCTTTCTTT. Translating gives CASTSQRNTEAFF.

The chain has TRBV6-5 and TRBJ2-3; no firm D call. Trimming removed 8 bases at V and 0 bases at J, with 6 bases between. The CDR3 covers 12 residues. Germline loops: CDR1 MNHEY, CDR2 SVGAGI. CDR3 nucleotide sequence: TGTGCCAGCGCTTCAAGCACAGATACGCAGTATTTT. Its translation: CASASSTDTQYF.

The chain carries TRBV7-6 and TRBJ2-7; maybe TRBD1 (6 bases). V was shortened by 3 bases and J by 2 bases, with 8 bases between the two germline ends. CDR3 length: 13 residues. Germline values: CDR1 SGHVS, CDR2 FNYEAQ. The CDR3 sequence: CASSLDSPYEQYF. The CDR3 DNA is TGTGCCAGCAGCTTGGACAGTCCCTACGAGCAGTACTTC.

This rearrangement joins TRBV28 to TRBJ2-7, with 9 bases matching TRBD1. There are 21 residues in the CDR3. J was trimmed by 1 base and V by 8 bases; bases with no gene match: 27. CDR1 and CDR2 from the germline V gene are MDHEN and SYDVKM. The DNA of the CDR3 is TGTGCCAGCTCGGTCTTTTACTTGTGGGGTCGGCGGGACAGGGTTTCCTACGAGCAGTACTTC. It specifies CASSVFYLWGRRDRVSYEQYF.

The chain has TRBV19 and TRBJ2-7; D remains unclear. The CDR3 is 15 amino acids. The V end was cut by 4 bases, the J end by 2 bases, with 15 bases between. CDR1 is LNHDA, CDR2 SQIVND, per germline (reference sequence). The CDR3 here is CASSKSSNPTYEQYF. CDR3 nucleotides: TGTGCCAGTAGTAAGAGCAGTAACCCCACCTACGAGCAGTACTTC. Full variable domain (rest looked up from reference TRBV19 and TRBJ2-7): DGGITQSPKYLFRKEGQNVTLSCEQNLNHDAMYWYRQDPGQGLRLIYYSQIVNDFQKGDIAEGYSVSREKKESFPLTVTSAQKNPTAFYLCASSKSSNPTYEQYFGPGTRLTVT.

V and J are TRBV27 and TRBJ1-1, with unresolved D. Germline V gives CDR1 MNHEY, CDR2 SMNVEV (reference sequence). Trimming took off 2 bases at V and 9 bases at J, with 10 bases between the two ends. There are 12 residues in the CDR3. Written as DNA, the CDR3 is TGTGCCAGCAGTTTAGGCGGCGAAAAAGCTTTCTTT. Translating gives CASSLGGEKAFF.

The rearrangement links TRBV18 to TRBJ2-1, with D tentatively TRBD2 (6 bases). The CDR3 spans 14 residues. Germline loops: CDR1 KGHSH, CDR2 LQKENI. Trimming cost V 1 base and J 6 bases, with 10 bases left between them. This CDR3 reads CASSPLALANEQFF. DNA for the CDR3: TGTGCCAGCTCACCACTCGCACTAGCCAATGAGCAGTTCTTC.

The table lists this clone with a count of one. J is TRBJ2-4 and V is TRBV9; 9 bases align to TRBD1. The junction had 10 bases not matched to a gene; V was cut back by 0 bases and J by 9 bases. The CDR3 loop spans 16 amino acids. From germline, CDR1 is SGDLS and CDR2 YYNGEE. The CDR3 sequence: CASSVVDRGHRAIQYF. The CDR3 coding sequence is TGTGCCAGCAGCGTAGTGGACAGGGGCCATCGGGCCATTCAGTACTTC.

In this sample, this clone turned up a few times. The chain joins TRBV4-1 to TRBJ1-1; D is uncertain. CDR3 length: 15 amino acids. V lost 0 bases, J lost 0 bases, and 8 bases lay in between. CDR1 is MGHRA and CDR2 is YSYEKL in the germline V gene. CDR3 DNA: TGCGCCAGCAGCCAAGAAAGGCGCATGAACACTGAAGCTTTCTTT. This sequence encodes CASSQERRMNTEAFF.

The gene calls are TRBV10-2 and TRBJ2-2; maybe TRBD1 (5 bases). The germline V and J ends were trimmed by 4 bases and 0 bases, with 9 bases remaining between them. CDR1 WSHSY and CDR2 SAAADI come from the germline V gene. The CDR3 is 15 residues long. For the CDR3, the DNA is TGCGCCAGCAGTGGGGGCATGACGAACACCGGGGAGCTGTTTTTT. Its translation is CASSGGMTNTGELFF.

The chain carries TRBV25-1 and TRBJ1-3; D gene uncertain. The CDR3 covers 14 residues. The V and J ends lost 6 bases and 0 bases respectively, with 9 bases between them. Germline V CDR1 and CDR2: MGHDK, SYGVNS. CDR3 coding DNA: TGTGCCAGCAGCTCCCCAAGCTCTGGAAACACCATATATTTT. Amino acids: CASSSPSSGNTIYF.

This clone came up a few times. This chain links TRBV19 with TRBJ2-2, with a weak D call TRBD2 (5 bases). Germline CDR1 LNHDA, CDR2 SQIVND (reference sequence). V was clipped by 2 bases and J by 2 bases, with 6 bases between them. This CDR3 has 14 amino acids. The CDR3 DNA follows: TGTGCCAGTAGTATACGGGGAAACACCGGGGAGCTGTTTTTT. Amino acid sequence: CASSIRGNTGELFF. Full variable domain (remainder filled in from reference TRBV19 and TRBJ2-2): DGGITQSPKYLFRKEGQNVTLSCEQNLNHDAMYWYRQDPGQGLRLIYYSQIVNDFQKGDIAEGYSVSREKKESFPLTVTSAQKNPTAFYLCASSIRGNTGELFFGEGSRLTVL.

The rearrangement links TRBV5-6 to TRBJ2-7; perhaps TRBD2 as D (6 bases). The germline V gene has CDR1 SGHDT and CDR2 YYEEEE. V lost 2 bases and J lost 3, with 18 bases in between. The CDR3 length is 16 residues. The CDR3 coding sequence is TGTGCCAGCAGCTTCTTTCGGGCGGCGGGAAACTACGAGCAGTACTTC. Protein sequence: CASSFFRAAGNYEQYF.